The 16 T cell receptor beta chains listed next were all sequenced from one sample in a study of regulatory T cells in long-lasting Graves disease. Construction of TCR beta libraries relied on iRepertoire HTBI primers and on Arm-PCR targeting CDR3 regions. One entry per CDR3 protein, called by TCRdb with MiXCR from the multiplex PCR reads. Of about 220,000 distinct CDR3 sequences listed, around a fifth are singletons. Time point reported: newly diagnosed GD, antithyroid drugs for less than 3 months. Making the TCR library involved RNA that had been extracted from PBMCs. The same data also contributed to another study, on T cells in Graves' hyperthyroidism and ophthalmopathy.

This sample comprised peripheral blood mononuclear cells (PBMCs), obtained at new diagnosis, from a patient treated with antithyroid drugs. The receptors were sampled from a woman in her thirties with Graves disease.

This clonotype was recorded many times. J is TRBJ2-7 and V is TRBV28; TRBD2 matches at 12 bases. J gave up 9 bases and V 2 bases, and 11 bases lay outside the gene matches. CDR1 is MDHEN and CDR2 is SYDVKM in the germline V gene. The CDR3 has 16 residues. The CDR3 coding sequence is TGTGCCAGCAGTTTAGCGCGACTAGCGGGAGTCTTCGGGCAGTACTTC. This codes for CASSLARLAGVFGQYF.

This clonotype was seen ten or more times. The chain links TRBV12-5 to TRBJ1-5; D is unclear. CDR1 is LGHNT, CDR2 FRNRAP, per germline. The CDR3 runs to 14 residues. V shed 6 bases and J shed 2 bases, with 11 bases lying between them. As DNA, the CDR3 is TGTGCTAGTGGACCGACAAGTGGCAATCAGCCCCAGCATTTT. It yields the protein CASGPTSGNQPQHF.

This clonotype was recorded at least ten times. The chain joins TRBV4-1 to TRBJ2-7; TRBD1 matches at 7 bases. The CDR3 totals 14 residues. Looked up from germline, CDR1 is MGHRA and CDR2 is YSYEKL. V was pared by 4 bases and J by 4 bases, with 7 bases of the junction left unmatched. The CDR3 DNA reads TGCGCCAGCAGCCGACAGGGTGAGGGTTACGAGCAGTACTTC. Its translation is CASSRQGEGYEQYF.

This clonotype was counted at least ten times. The V and J genes are TRBV30 and TRBJ1-1; TRBD1 matches 7 bases. This CDR3 has 16 amino acids. The V and J ends lost 4 bases and 1 base, in that order; junction bases with no gene match: 12. Germline V gives CDR1 GTSNPN, CDR2 SVGIG (reference sequence). The CDR3 DNA reads as TGTGCCTGGACCAAAAGGGCAGGGGGTGGGAACACTGAAGCTTTCTTT. Its protein is CAWTKRAGGGNTEAFF.

The gene calls are TRBV2 and TRBJ1-4; 12 bases agree with TRBD1. Germline trimming cut 6 bases from V and 6 bases from J; bases unmatched to any gene: 5. This CDR3 region has 15 residues. Per germline, CDR1 SNHLY and CDR2 FYNNEI. The CDR3 region is CASRGGTGGDEKLFF. CDR3 nucleotides: TGTGCCAGCAGAGGCGGGACAGGGGGCGATGAAAAACTGTTTTTT.

The sample holds many counts of this clonotype. The chain links TRBV5-1 to TRBJ1-4; D is perhaps TRBD1 (6 bases). Germline CDR1 is SGHRS and CDR2 is YFSETQ. This CDR3 is 15 amino acids long. The V end lost 1 base, the J end lost 3 bases, and 10 bases lay between the germline ends. The chain's CDR3 is CASSLPGTSNEKLFF. CDR3 nucleotides: TGCGCCAGCAGCTTGCCCGGGACATCTAATGAAAAACTGTTTTTT.

This sequence joins TRBV12-3 or TRBV12-4 and TRBJ1-5, with TRBD1 identical over 9 bases. Trimming took 5 bases from V and 2 from J; bases not matched to a gene: 13. This CDR3 spans 18 amino acids. The CDR3: CASSPGWGQGSGNQPQHF. For the CDR3, the DNA is TGTGCCAGCAGTCCCGGTTGGGGACAGGGTTCGGGCAATCAGCCCCAGCATTTT.

The chain has TRBV12-3 or TRBV12-4 and TRBJ1-5; a possible D gene is TRBD1 (5 bases). This CDR3 spans 15 amino acids. Trimming removed 5 bases from V and 9 bases from J, with 20 bases in between. In DNA, the CDR3 is TGTGCCAGCAGTCCACAGACGGGGGGGACTAGGCCCCAGCATTTT. Translating gives CASSPQTGGTRPQHF.

This clonotype came up many times. The rearrangement joins TRBV5-1 to TRBJ2-5; TRBD2 aligns across 7 bases. CDR3 length equals 15 residues. Germline V lookup: CDR1 SGHRS, CDR2 YFSETQ. V dropped 0 bases and J dropped 5; count of bases not matched to a gene: 7. CDR3 in DNA: TGCGCCAGCAGCTTGGTCGGGCGGGAGAGTGAGACCCAGTACTTC. Translated, it gives CASSLVGRESETQYF.

This clonotype was seen repeatedly, ten times or more. This chain uses TRBV7-9 with TRBJ2-7, with TRBD2 matching over 7 bases. Germline V gives CDR1 SEHNR, CDR2 FQNEAQ (reference sequence). This CDR3 has 13 residues. Losses at the gene ends were 7 bases for V and 5 bases for J; bases not matched to a gene: 8. CDR3 in amino acids: CASTSGGGDEQYF. In DNA form, the CDR3 reads TGTGCCAGCACCTCGGGTGGGGGGGACGAGCAGTACTTC.

There are many counts of this clonotype. The chain joins TRBV2 to TRBJ2-1; TRBD2 matches at 15 bases. Germline V gene data show CDR1 as SNHLY and CDR2 as FYNNEI. This CDR3 is 16 amino acids long. V shed 4 bases and J 13 bases; nucleotides not matched to a gene: 11. The CDR3 sequence: CASSGGQTGLAGGQFF. CDR3 DNA: TGTGCCAGCAGTGGAGGTCAGACGGGACTAGCGGGAGGACAGTTCTTC.

This clonotype was found many times. The chain has TRBV20-1 and TRBJ1-3; maybe TRBD1 (5 bases). CDR3 length: 16 residues. Germline values: CDR1 DFQATT, CDR2 SNEGSKA (reference sequence). The ends were cut back, 3 bases at V and 4 bases at J, with 19 bases in the middle. CDR3 residues: CSARVNPRDGGNTIYF. The CDR3, as DNA: TGCAGTGCTAGGGTGAATCCCCGGGACGGAGGAAACACCATATATTTT.

On this clonotype itself: This CDR3 is missing its conserved last phenylalanine or tryptophan, likely due to a read error. It is unclear where the CDR3 begins or ends on the DNA, so no DNA is shown, and the CDR3 is as TCRdb lists it. The chain has TRBV25-1 and TRBJ1-1. CDR1 and CDR2 from the germline V gene are MGHDK and SYGVNS. The CDR3 length equals 15 residues, ends included. The CDR3 region is CASSDSRGQNTEDFV.

This clonotype was found many times. The rearrangement uses TRBV28 and TRBJ2-1; no reliable D call. The CDR3 is made up of 13 amino acids. Trimming removed 4 bases from V and 3 bases from J, with 7 bases in between. Germline assignment: CDR1 MDHEN and CDR2 SYDVKM. For the CDR3, the DNA is TGTGCCAGCAGTTACAAGAGCTACAATGAGCAGTTCTTC. As protein: CASSYKSYNEQFF.

This clonotype occurred a few times. V gene TRBV6-9 combines with J gene TRBJ2-4, with TRBD2 identical over 9 bases. The CDR3 runs to 17 residues. The germline gives CDR1 MNHGY, CDR2 SVAAGI. J was trimmed by 0 bases and V by 3 bases; bases with no gene match: 6. The CDR3 DNA follows: TGTGCCAGCAGTTACTCTGCTAGCGGGGCAGCCAAAAACATTCAGTACTTC. Translation gives CASSYSASGAAKNIQYF.

This clonotype was observed many times. The gene calls are TRBV28 and TRBJ1-5; unclear D gene. Germline assignment: CDR1 MDHEN and CDR2 SYDVKM. This CDR3 comprises 15 residues. Trimming left V 4 bases short and J 2 bases short, with 12 bases between. CDR3 region: CASSSNLGGNQPQHF. The CDR3 DNA is TGTGCCAGCAGTTCAAATCTAGGTGGCAATCAGCCCCAGCATTTT.